The rows below give T cell receptor beta chains drawn from one sample of a study of cytomegalovirus exposure and HLA in healthy donors. Using immunoSEQ multiplex PCR, the repertoire was profiled, and TCRdb retains in-frame clones only, with some absent. Recorded for this sample: over 60,000 clones. Source material: PBMCs. The receptors shown here come from a female donor in good health and CMV-seropositive. Both conserved end residues are trimmed from each CDR3. The D gene is left open where the match is weak.

d_gene: TRBD2; v_gene: TRBV4-2; CDR3aa: ASSQESGGEETQY
d_gene: -; v_gene: TRBV5-4; CDR3aa: ASSRTAVDGYT
d_gene: -; v_gene: TRBV7-7; CDR3aa: ASSPGGWSYNEQF
d_gene: -; v_gene: TRBV6-6; CDR3aa: ASSYGRGDTEAF
d_gene: TRBD2; v_gene: TRBV7-2; CDR3aa: ASSTRGYQETQY
d_gene: TRBD1; v_gene: TRBV6-5; CDR3aa: ASSYSDRGHEQY
d_gene: TRBD2; v_gene: TRBV27; CDR3aa: ASSLWTSGNSYNEQF
d_gene: TRBD1; v_gene: TRBV6-1; CDR3aa: ASSSWTGVSQPQH
d_gene: TRBD2; v_gene: TRBV28; CDR3aa: ASSLMHRLAGEGNTGELF
d_gene: TRBD1; v_gene: TRBV12-5; CDR3aa: ASGPTGPNSPLH
d_gene: TRBD1; v_gene: TRBV7-6; CDR3aa: ASSRKTGGTQETQY
d_gene: TRBD1; v_gene: TRBV2; CDR3aa: ASSATGEVGYT
d_gene: -; v_gene: TRBV7-9; CDR3aa: ASSLVGTDTQY
d_gene: -; v_gene: TRBV5-1; CDR3aa: ASTSSGGGTEAF
d_gene: TRBD1; v_gene: TRBV19; CDR3aa: ASRGTGDSTDTQY
d_gene: TRBD1; v_gene: TRBV15; CDR3aa: ATSRVPGGAAGELF
d_gene: -; v_gene: TRBV7-6; CDR3aa: ASSPGGRNTGELF
d_gene: -; v_gene: TRBV14; CDR3aa: ASSSPGFGANYNEQF
d_gene: -; v_gene: TRBV9; CDR3aa: ASSGQGLGNTIY
d_gene: TRBD1; v_gene: TRBV7-2; CDR3aa: ASSLAGQGLGGRETQY
d_gene: TRBD1; v_gene: TRBV30; CDR3aa: AWRGRGRNTDTQY
d_gene: -; v_gene: TRBV30; CDR3aa: AWSPRRAGAMNTEAF
d_gene: -; v_gene: TRBV4-3; CDR3aa: ASSQVERGTDTQY
d_gene: TRBD2; v_gene: TRBV5-5; CDR3aa: ASSLGQGGGEQY
d_gene: TRBD2; v_gene: TRBV7-3; CDR3aa: ASSLLGLAGGQNSYNEQF
d_gene: TRBD2; v_gene: TRBV29-1; CDR3aa: SARAGLAGNEQF
d_gene: TRBD1; v_gene: TRBV4-1; CDR3aa: ASSQGGRGPYYGYT
d_gene: -; v_gene: TRBV1; CDR3aa: TSSRQAENIQY
d_gene: -; v_gene: TRBV6-1; CDR3aa: ASSELGNRNQPQH
d_gene: TRBD1; v_gene: TRBV7-9; CDR3aa: ASSPSARQGAGDNEKLF
d_gene: TRBD2; v_gene: TRBV4-3; CDR3aa: ASSQELAGAPYEQY
d_gene: TRBD2; v_gene: TRBV5-1; CDR3aa: ASSLDGRELAGELF
d_gene: TRBD1; v_gene: TRBV4-3; CDR3aa: ASSQGGQVVPKRLF
d_gene: TRBD1; v_gene: TRBV7-2; CDR3aa: ASSPDRGAEKLF
d_gene: -; v_gene: TRBV19; CDR3aa: ASSPSLADRNSPLH
d_gene: TRBD1; v_gene: TRBV30; CDR3aa: AWSVGTVNTEAF
d_gene: -; v_gene: TRBV11-2; CDR3aa: ASSPGPSILYEQF
d_gene: -; v_gene: TRBV6-1; CDR3aa: ASSTGPTNYGYT
d_gene: TRBD1; v_gene: TRBV7-9; CDR3aa: ASSPTDRADNEQF
d_gene: TRBD1; v_gene: TRBV18; CDR3aa: ASSPAAGTGYFYEQY
d_gene: -; v_gene: TRBV30; CDR3aa: AWSDRGNTEAF